These T cell receptor beta chains were read from a single sample in a study of blood T cell repertoires in COVID-19. Some clones are missing from TCRdb's copy, which holds only in-frame ones; the method was immunoSEQ multiplex PCR. The table lists 200,000 to 300,000 clones, around 84% of them singletons, with approximately 4% in the top ten. Sequencing input: peripheral blood. Source of these receptors: a man in his fifties or sixties with acute or convalescent COVID-19. Both conserved end residues are part of each CDR3. D genes are given only for firm matches. Part of the rows lack a size; the others show once, few, many or a class for expanded clones.

cdr3_length	d_call	clone_size	v_call	j_call	cdr3_aa	cdr3_nt
18	TRBD2	-	TRBV6-7	TRBJ2-1	CAARGLAGVMSSYNEQFF	TGTGCCGCCCGGGGACTAGCGGGAGTAATGAGCTCCTACAATGAGCAGTTCTTC
13	-	few	TRBV6-5	TRBJ1-1	CASSYWRDTEAFF	TGTGCCAGCAGTTATTGGAGGGACACTGAAGCTTTCTTT
14	TRBD1	once	TRBV19	TRBJ1-2	CASSTRDRVSGYTF	TGTGCCAGTAGTACCCGGGACAGGGTTTCTGGCTACACCTTC
13	-	-	TRBV25-1	TRBJ2-1	CASSDPWGHEQFF	TGTGCCAGCAGTGACCCCTGGGGCCATGAGCAGTTCTTC
12	-	once	TRBV5-1	TRBJ2-7	CASRSGLYEQYF	TGCGCCAGCAGGTCCGGTCTCTACGAGCAGTACTTC
15	TRBD1	-	TRBV9	TRBJ2-5	CASSVGGQGLETQYF	TGTGCCAGCAGCGTAGGTGGACAGGGGTTAGAGACCCAGTACTTC
13	TRBD2	-	TRBV27	TRBJ2-7	CASRIAGGIEQYF	TGTGCCAGCAGAATAGCGGGAGGGATCGAGCAGTACTTC
16	TRBD1	-	TRBV5-4	TRBJ2-7	CASSLEGQVWISEQYF	TGTGCCAGCAGCTTGGAGGGACAGGTGTGGATCTCCGAGCAGTACTTC
12	-	-	TRBV27	TRBJ1-2	CASRGRKYGYTF	TGTGCCAGCAGGGGGAGGAAATATGGCTACACCTTC
15	-	-	TRBV11-3	TRBJ2-5	CASTGDGSYQETQYF	TGTGCCAGCACAGGGGACGGATCGTACCAAGAGACCCAGTACTTC
14	-	-	TRBV7-2	TRBJ1-6	CASSLESYNSPLHF	TGTGCCAGCAGCTTAGAGAGCTATAATTCACCCCTCCACTTT
14	TRBD1	-	TRBV13	TRBJ2-7	CASSLRQGAYEQYF	TGTGCCAGCAGCTTAAGACAGGGGGCCTACGAGCAGTACTTC
15	-	few	TRBV29-1	TRBJ2-1	CSVASGTGSYNEQFF	TGCAGCGTTGCGTCCGGGACTGGGTCCTACAATGAGCAGTTCTTC
14	TRBD1	-	TRBV5-1	TRBJ1-1	CASSFEGAYTEAFF	TGCGCCAGCAGCTTTGAGGGGGCTTACACTGAAGCTTTCTTT
15	TRBD1	-	TRBV6-2/TRBV6-3	TRBJ1-1	CASSLPGTARGGAFF	TGTGCCAGCAGCCTTCCCGGGACAGCAAGAGGGGGAGCTTTCTTT
14	TRBD2	-	TRBV20-1	TRBJ2-5	CSASPGGPRETQYF	TGCAGTGCTAGTCCGGGAGGGCCACGGGAGACCCAGTACTTC
16	-	-	TRBV19	TRBJ2-1	CASSNTGAPYNEGQFF	TGTGCCAGTAGCAACACAGGAGCACCCTACAATGAAGGGCAGTTCTTC
16	TRBD1	-	TRBV19	TRBJ1-5	CASSSGTGGANRPQHF	TGTGCCAGTAGTTCCGGGACAGGGGGCGCAAATCGGCCCCAGCATTTT
15	TRBD2	-	TRBV19	TRBJ2-3	CASSRLASSTDTQYF	TGTGCCAGTAGTCGACTAGCAAGTAGCACAGATACGCAGTATTTT
13	-	-	TRBV7-9	TRBJ1-1	CASSFQQDTEAFF	TGTGCCAGCAGCTTCCAACAAGACACTGAAGCTTTCTTT
13	-	-	TRBV12-3/TRBV12-4	TRBJ2-5	CASSLVRLETQYF	TGTGCCAGCAGTTTAGTCAGGCTCGAGACCCAGTACTTC
15	-	-	TRBV25-1	TRBJ1-4	CASSGSPGGAEKLFF	TGTGCCAGCAGTGGGTCCCCGGGGGGCGCTGAAAAACTGTTTTTT
16	TRBD1	-	TRBV27	TRBJ2-7	CASSHWGDRVSYEQYF	TGTGCCAGCAGCCACTGGGGAGACAGGGTCTCTTACGAGCAGTACTTC
14	-	-	TRBV9	TRBJ2-2	CASSFRQTTGELFF	TGTGCCAGCAGCTTCCGACAGACCACCGGGGAGCTGTTTTTT
14	TRBD1	-	TRBV10-3	TRBJ1-1	CAIGTGTVNTEAFF	TGTGCCATCGGAACCGGGACAGTGAACACTGAAGCTTTCTTT
15	TRBD2	few	TRBV14	TRBJ2-5	CASSQNSGLGETQYF	TGTGCCAGCAGCCAAAATAGCGGGCTGGGAGAGACCCAGTACTTC
13	TRBD1	-	TRBV29-1	TRBJ1-1	CSVERSRGTEAFF	TGCAGCGTTGAACGGTCCAGGGGGACTGAAGCTTTCTTT
15	-	-	TRBV5-5	TRBJ2-7	CASSFDPGGSYEQYF	TGTGCCAGCAGCTTTGACCCCGGAGGCTCCTACGAGCAGTACTTC
15	-	-	TRBV6-2/TRBV6-3	TRBJ2-5	CASSYMFSGQETQYF	TGTGCCAGCAGTTACATGTTTAGCGGACAAGAGACCCAGTACTTC
17	TRBD1	-	TRBV19	TRBJ2-7	CASSTIPGQGHSYEQYF	TGTGCCAGTAGTACCATTCCGGGACAGGGACACTCCTACGAGCAGTACTTC
12	-	-	TRBV29-1	TRBJ2-3	CSVATGTDTQYF	TGCAGCGTTGCGACTGGGACAGATACGCAGTATTTT
14	TRBD2	-	TRBV5-4	TRBJ2-2	CASTRGVNTGELFF	TGTGCCAGCACTCGGGGGGTCAACACCGGGGAGCTGTTTTTT
17	TRBD2	once	TRBV2	TRBJ2-3	CASTFPSGGSSTDTQYF	TGTGCCAGCACTTTCCCTAGCGGGGGGTCTAGCACAGATACGCAGTATTTT
12	-	once	TRBV29-1	TRBJ2-3	CSVQALTDTQYF	TGCAGCGTTCAGGCTTTGACAGATACGCAGTATTTT
15	-	-	TRBV19	TRBJ1-6	CASNTGITYNSPLHF	TGTGCCAGTAACACAGGGATTACCTATAATTCACCCCTCCACTTT
11	-	few	TRBV27	TRBJ2-2	CATKEAGELFF	TGTGCCACCAAGGAGGCCGGGGAGCTGTTTTTT
15	-	-	TRBV6-6	TRBJ2-2	CASSYRTGGSGELFF	TGTGCCAGCAGCTACCGGACAGGAGGGTCCGGGGAGCTGTTTTTT
14	TRBD2	-	TRBV9	TRBJ2-7	CASSVSGDFLGQYF	TGTGCCAGCAGCGTTAGCGGGGACTTCCTAGGGCAGTACTTC
15	-	few	TRBV6-2/TRBV6-3	TRBJ2-3	CASSSSGFSTDTQYF	TGTGCCAGCAGTTCCTCGGGCTTTAGTACAGATACGCAGTATTTT
14	-	-	TRBV28	TRBJ2-5	CASSLGQPPGTQYF	TGTGCCAGCAGCCTCGGACAGCCCCCGGGGACCCAGTACTTC
16	-	-	TRBV2	TRBJ2-2	CASSANHYSLAGELFF	TGTGCCAGCAGTGCAAATCACTATAGTTTGGCCGGGGAGCTGTTTTTT
12	-	once	TRBV6-5	TRBJ1-6	CASSQTRSPLHF	TGTGCCAGCAGCCAAACGCGGTCACCCCTCCACTTT